This T cell receptor (beta chain) was captured by sequencing in a study of T cells in localized non-small cell lung cancer. Measured with immunoSEQ multiplex PCR; TCRdb has only the in-frame clones, and not every one. The sample yields 15,000 or so clones, 89% seen once. Study-level points and caveats: In uninvolved adjacent lung, T cell clonality reached its highest value, exceeding tumor. Heterogeneity stays possible, as sequencing covered only one tumor region. Adjacent lung held a median about 57 of the top 100 tumor clones. Higher blood T cell density tracked longer overall survival.

The CDR3 spans 13 residues. Deletions cut 4 bases from V and 3 bases from J, with 9 bases between. The germline CDR1 and CDR2 sequences are SGDLS and YYNGEE. To note about this clone: Its target is unknown.

This chain uses TRBV9 with TRBJ2-3; D call uncertain. The receptor comes from a female donor of 60 years or more with stage III squamous cell lung carcinoma. The sequenced sample was peripheral blood, obtained before any cancer treatment. The CDR3, as DNA: TGTGCCAGCAGCCCTCCCGGGACAGATACGCAGTATTTT. This encodes CASSPPGTDTQYF.